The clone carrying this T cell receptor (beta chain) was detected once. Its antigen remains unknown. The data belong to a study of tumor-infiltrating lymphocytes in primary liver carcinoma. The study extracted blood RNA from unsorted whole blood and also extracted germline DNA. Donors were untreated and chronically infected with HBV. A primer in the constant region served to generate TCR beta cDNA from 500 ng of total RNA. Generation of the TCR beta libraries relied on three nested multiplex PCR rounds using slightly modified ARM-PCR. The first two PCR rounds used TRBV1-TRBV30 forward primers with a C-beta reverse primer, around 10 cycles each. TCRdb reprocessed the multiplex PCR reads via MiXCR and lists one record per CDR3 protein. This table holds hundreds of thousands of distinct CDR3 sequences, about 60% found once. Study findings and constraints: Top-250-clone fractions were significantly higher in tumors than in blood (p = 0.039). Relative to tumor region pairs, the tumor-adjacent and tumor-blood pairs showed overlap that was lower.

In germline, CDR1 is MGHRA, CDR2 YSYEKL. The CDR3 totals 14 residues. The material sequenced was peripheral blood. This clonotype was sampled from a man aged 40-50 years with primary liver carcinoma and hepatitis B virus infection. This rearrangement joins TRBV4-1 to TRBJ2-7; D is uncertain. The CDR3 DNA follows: TGCGTCAACAGCCCGCCGCCTTTCTCCTACGAGCAGTACTTC. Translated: CVNSPPPFSYEQYF.